This entry lists 15 T cell receptor beta chains sequenced from one sample in a study of cytomegalovirus exposure and HLA in healthy donors. Only in-frame clones appear in the TCRdb table, and some are missing; sequencing was by immunoSEQ multiplex PCR. The sample contains tens of thousands of clones, over 85% of which appear only once. Sequenced sample: PBMCs. Receptor source: a woman under 30 in good health and CMV-seronegative.

CDR3 DNA sequence: TGTGCCAGCAGTTATGGCAGGTTCAATGAAAAACTGTTTTTT. Translating gives CASSYGRFNEKLFF. This rearrangement joins TRBV6-5 to TRBJ1-4; the D is unclear. This CDR3 has 14 amino acids. V lost 3 bases and J 5 bases, leaving 10 bases between the germline ends. The germline gives CDR1 MNHEY, CDR2 SVGAGI.

CDR3 nucleotide sequence: TGTGCCAGCAGCCACGACTTAGGGGACAAGGCCTACGAGCAGTACTTC. As protein: CASSHDLGDKAYEQYF. The chain employs TRBV7-9 and TRBJ2-7, with D perhaps matching TRBD1 (6 bases). In germline, CDR1 is SEHNR, CDR2 FQNEAQ (reference sequence). V lost 5 bases and J lost 2, with 19 bases in between. The length of the CDR3 is 16 residues.

This clone appeared a single time. J is TRBJ1-3 and V is TRBV5-8; D possibly corresponds to TRBD1 (6 bases). CDR1 is SGHTS and CDR2 is YDEGEE in the germline V gene. This CDR3 has 15 residues. Trimming removed 3 bases at V and 2 bases at J, with 12 bases between. CDR3 sequence reads: CASSSTGLTGNTIYF. The CDR3, as DNA: TGTGCCAGCAGCTCTACAGGGCTAACTGGAAACACCATATATTTT.

This chain connects TRBV9 to TRBJ2-1; 11 bases align to TRBD2. Trimming at V came to 2 bases and at J to 5 bases, leaving 3 bases not matched to a gene. CDR3 size: 15 residues. CDR1 and CDR2 (germline): SGDLS, YYNGEE. For the CDR3, the DNA is TGTGCCAGCAGCGTGATGGGACTAGCGGACAATGAGCAGTTCTTC. This sequence encodes CASSVMGLADNEQFF.

The V gene is TRBV19, the J gene TRBJ2-2; 9 nucleotides agree with TRBD1. CDR3 size: 14 residues. CDR1 LNHDA and CDR2 SQIVND come from the germline V gene (reference sequence). J lost 6 bases, V lost 5 bases, and 4 bases had no gene match. The CDR3, as DNA: TGTGCCAGTAGTGGAAGACAGGGGGCCGGGGAGCTGTTTTTT. This translates into CASSGRQGAGELFF.

The genes are TRBV18 and TRBJ1-4; D is unclear. The CDR3 covers 16 residues. Germline CDR1 and CDR2: KGHSH and LQKENI. The V gene lost 2 bases and the J gene lost 8 bases, with 18 bases spanning the gap. Here the CDR3 reads CASSPTSTLVGEKLFF. CDR3 nucleotides: TGTGCCAGCTCACCAACTTCGACGCTAGTTGGGGAAAAACTGTTTTTT.

V and J are TRBV5-1 and TRBJ2-1; TRBD1 agrees at 7 bases. This CDR3 spans 16 amino acids. With 5 bases clipped from V and 1 base from J, the junction kept 9 bases outside the gene matches. Germline CDR1 reads SGHRS; CDR2 reads YFSETQ. DNA of the CDR3: TGCGCCAGCAGTTACGCCCGACAGGGATCCTACAATGAGCAGTTCTTC. This codes for CASSYARQGSYNEQFF. Full variable domain (outside the CDR3, taken from reference TRBV5-1 and TRBJ2-1): KAGVTQTPRYLIKTRGQQVTLSCSPISGHRSVSWYQQTPGQGLQFLFEYFSETQRNKGNFPGRFSGRQFSNSRSEMNVSTLELGDSALYLCASSYARQGSYNEQFFGPGTRLTVL.

The J gene is TRBJ2-5, the V gene TRBV20-1, with TRBD2 as a possible D gene (6 bases). Deletions cut 3 bases from V and 5 bases from J, with 7 bases between. The germline gives CDR1 DFQATT, CDR2 SNEGSKA (reference sequence). There are 11 residues in the CDR3. The CDR3 DNA reads TGCAGTGCTAGCGGGGGTGAGACCCAGTACTTC. Translation gives CSASGGETQYF.

The gene calls are TRBV29-1 and TRBJ2-6, with D possibly TRBD1 on 6 matching bases. V was shortened by 4 bases and J by 9 bases, with 10 bases between the two germline ends. Germline V gives CDR1 SQVTM, CDR2 ANQGSEA. This CDR3 contains 12 residues. For the CDR3, the DNA is TGCAGCGTTGTTAGGGGGAACAACGTCCTGACTTTC. It codes for CSVVRGNNVLTF.

The rearrangement uses TRBV18 and TRBJ2-1, with 8 bases lining up with TRBD1. Unmatched junction bases numbered 4, after V lost 3 bases and J lost 6 bases. The germline gives CDR1 KGHSH, CDR2 LQKENI. This CDR3 is 14 amino acids long. The CDR3 here is CASSPKQGGNEQFF. Written as DNA, the CDR3 is TGTGCCAGCTCACCTAAACAGGGGGGCAATGAGCAGTTCTTC.

CDR3 nucleotides: TGTGCCAGCAGCGATAAGCACTACGAGCAGTACTTC. Amino acids: CASSDKHYEQYF. The chain combines TRBV7-8 with TRBJ2-7; D is unresolved. Germline lookup yields CDR1 SGHVS and CDR2 FQNEAQ. The CDR3 sequence is 12 residues long. V was shortened by 5 bases and J by 3 bases, with 8 bases between the two germline ends.

The CDR3 region is CSAGARGRAYNEQFF. Here the CDR3 DNA reads TGCAGCGCCGGGGCCCGCGGGAGGGCCTACAATGAGCAGTTCTTC. J is TRBJ2-1 and V is TRBV29-1; 9 nucleotides match TRBD2. Germline V gene sequence: CDR1 SQVTM, CDR2 ANQGSEA. The CDR3 extends over 15 amino acids. Germline trimming cut 7 bases from V and 2 bases from J; bases unmatched to any gene: 9.

V and J are TRBV7-9 and TRBJ2-7, with no clear D. Germline V gene sequence: CDR1 SEHNR, CDR2 FQNEAQ (reference sequence). The CDR3 is made up of 11 amino acids. V lost 5 bases to trimming and J lost 6 bases, with 8 bases between them. The CDR3 sequence is CASSPRSEQYF. CDR3 nucleotide sequence: TGTGCCAGCAGCCCCCGGAGCGAGCAGTACTTC.

CDR3 residues: CASSLAAGAGEAFF. The CDR3 nucleotides read TGTGCCAGCAGCTTAGCGGCAGGGGCTGGTGAAGCTTTCTTT. The V and J genes are TRBV7-2 and TRBJ1-1; tentative D call: TRBD1 (6 bases). The CDR3 is 14 amino acids. The V gene's germline CDR1 is SGHTA and CDR2 FQGNSA. V lost 0 bases, J lost 7 bases, and 12 bases lay in between.

The CDR3 loop reads CARSTDRGLEKLFF. CDR3 nucleotide sequence: TGTGCCAGAAGCACGGACAGGGGGCTTGAAAAACTGTTTTTT. The rearrangement links TRBV5-3 to TRBJ1-4, with 11 bases identical to TRBD1. TRBV5-3 is annotated as an ORF whose role is uncertain. The CDR3 length is 14 residues. V dropped 4 bases and J dropped 7; count of bases not matched to a gene: 3.